The rows below give T cell receptor beta chains drawn from one sample of a study of control samples from healthy donors and cancer patients. Only in-frame clones appear in the TCRdb table, and some are missing; sequencing was by immunoSEQ multiplex PCR. Of over 150,000 clones in the sample, around 89% were seen once. The material sequenced was blood. Every receptor here comes from a woman between 50 and 59 years old in good health. Both conserved end residues are part of each CDR3. The order of the fields is J gene, clone size, D gene, V gene, CDR3 protein, CDR3 DNA. The D gene is left open where the match is weak. Expanded clones get a size class; other rows say once, few or many, or leave the size out.

J gene: TRBJ1-5; clone size: -; D gene: -; V gene: TRBV7-9; CDR3 protein: CASRDDRLVNQPQHF; CDR3 DNA: TGTGCCAGCAGGGACGACAGGTTGGTCAATCAGCCCCAGCATTTT
J gene: TRBJ1-4; clone size: -; D gene: -; V gene: TRBV4-3; CDR3 protein: CASSQVTGEKLFF; CDR3 DNA: TGCGCCAGCAGCCAAGTGACAGGCGAAAAACTGTTTTTT
J gene: TRBJ2-1; clone size: -; D gene: TRBD1; V gene: TRBV7-8; CDR3 protein: CASSSPQGQSSYNEQFF; CDR3 DNA: TGTGCCAGCAGCTCCCCGCAGGGACAGAGCTCCTACAATGAGCAGTTCTTC
J gene: TRBJ1-5; clone size: -; D gene: -; V gene: TRBV7-2; CDR3 protein: CASSPRSNQPQHF; CDR3 DNA: TGTGCCAGCAGCCCCCGGAGCAATCAGCCCCAGCATTTT
J gene: TRBJ2-5; clone size: once; D gene: -; V gene: TRBV6-2/TRBV6-3; CDR3 protein: CASSTSGTPQETQYF; CDR3 DNA: TGTGCCAGCAGTACCTCCGGGACACCCCAAGAGACCCAGTACTTC
J gene: TRBJ1-1; clone size: -; D gene: TRBD1; V gene: TRBV6-5; CDR3 protein: CASSYSFGTGHTEAFF; CDR3 DNA: TGTGCCAGCAGTTACTCGTTTGGGACAGGTCACACTGAAGCTTTCTTT
J gene: TRBJ2-3; clone size: -; D gene: -; V gene: TRBV7-7; CDR3 protein: CASSLNPGVTDTQYF; CDR3 DNA: TGTGCCAGCAGTTTAAACCCGGGGGTCACAGATACGCAGTATTTT
J gene: TRBJ2-7; clone size: once; D gene: TRBD2; V gene: TRBV5-1; CDR3 protein: CASSLTSVNEQYF; CDR3 DNA: TGCGCCAGCAGCTTGACTAGCGTAAACGAGCAGTACTTC
J gene: TRBJ2-3; clone size: -; D gene: -; V gene: TRBV28; CDR3 protein: CASSLKRGLQADTQYF; CDR3 DNA: TGTGCCAGCAGCCTTAAGAGGGGTTTACAGGCAGATACGCAGTATTTT
J gene: TRBJ2-3; clone size: -; D gene: TRBD1; V gene: TRBV27; CDR3 protein: CATSLSLPGTGLNTQYF; CDR3 DNA: TGTGCCACCTCGCTCTCCCTCCCCGGGACAGGGTTAAATACGCAGTATTTT
J gene: TRBJ1-5; clone size: -; D gene: TRBD1; V gene: TRBV28; CDR3 protein: CASFSRTGLNQPQHF; CDR3 DNA: TGTGCCAGTTTCTCGAGGACAGGTCTCAATCAGCCCCAGCATTTT
J gene: TRBJ2-1; clone size: -; D gene: -; V gene: TRBV5-1; CDR3 protein: CASSLRKDYNEQFF; CDR3 DNA: TGCGCCAGCAGCTTGCGCAAAGACTACAATGAGCAGTTCTTC
J gene: TRBJ2-3; clone size: -; D gene: -; V gene: TRBV30; CDR3 protein: CAWSVSLTITDTQYF; CDR3 DNA: TGTGCCTGGAGTGTATCGCTGACAATTACAGATACGCAGTATTTT
J gene: TRBJ2-1; clone size: once; D gene: TRBD2; V gene: TRBV14; CDR3 protein: CASSQTGGIGNEQFF; CDR3 DNA: TGTGCCAGCAGCCAAACGGGAGGTATTGGAAATGAGCAGTTCTTC
J gene: TRBJ1-1; clone size: once; D gene: -; V gene: TRBV19; CDR3 protein: CASSLNMNTEAFF; CDR3 DNA: TGTGCCAGTAGTCTGAACATGAACACTGAAGCTTTCTTT
J gene: TRBJ2-3; clone size: -; D gene: TRBD2; V gene: TRBV10-1; CDR3 protein: CASPGLAGGCTDTQYF; CDR3 DNA: TGCGCCAGCCCGGGACTAGCGGGGGGTTGCACAGATACGCAGTATTTT
J gene: TRBJ2-1; clone size: -; D gene: -; V gene: TRBV28; CDR3 protein: CASISLGSYNEQFF; CDR3 DNA: TGTGCCAGCATCTCTTTGGGGTCCTACAATGAGCAGTTCTTC
J gene: TRBJ2-5; clone size: -; D gene: TRBD1; V gene: TRBV2; CDR3 protein: CASGIPDRAEETQYF; CDR3 DNA: TGTGCCAGCGGCATACCGGACAGGGCAGAGGAGACCCAGTACTTC